This passage covers 26 T cell receptor beta chains from one sample sequenced in a study of OX40 agonist ivuxolimab in advanced cancers. Preparation of the library involved the immunoSEQ multiplex PCR assay. Here the immuneACCESS table is served through TCRdb, limited to in-frame sequences with V and J called. Missing clones are a known gap in these copies; in checked studies unresolved V genes cover under half, and the rest lacks a known reason. Recorded for this sample are over 55,000 clones; around 80% of them occurred a single time. 8.2% of the sample lies in the top ten. The sample in question was CD4+ or CD8+ T cells sorted from blood, obtained in a trial of the OX40 agonist ivuxolimab. The receptors were sampled from an adult with an advanced solid tumor such as melanoma, head and neck, liver or kidney cancer.

The J gene is TRBJ2-2, the V gene TRBV7-8, with no clear D. The CDR3 runs 13 residues. The ends were cut back, 4 bases at V and 7 bases at J, with 10 bases in the middle. From germline, CDR1 is SGHVS and CDR2 FQNEAQ. CDR3 protein: CASSSLLLGELFF. CDR3 in DNA: TGTGCCAGCAGCTCCCTCCTCCTCGGGGAGCTGTTTTTT.

The genes are TRBV7-3 and TRBJ2-7; 9 bases align to TRBD2. In germline, CDR1 is SGHTA, CDR2 FQGTGA. The ends lost 5 bases at V and 6 bases at J; junction bases unmatched: 11. The CDR3 totals 15 residues. For the CDR3, the DNA is TGTGCCAGCAGCCCACATCCAGGACTAGCGAGCGAGCAGTACTTC. This encodes CASSPHPGLASEQYF.

V and J are TRBV5-1 and TRBJ1-2; TRBD1 matches at 10 bases. The CDR3 runs 15 residues. Losses at the gene ends were 5 bases for V and 5 bases for J; bases not matched to a gene: 9. Germline V lookup: CDR1 SGHRS, CDR2 YFSETQ. The CDR3 region has the DNA TGCGCCAGCAGGACCGGGACAGGGGCTTTGTATGGCTACACCTTC. It yields the protein CASRTGTGALYGYTF. Full variable domain (missing parts from reference TRBV5-1 and TRBJ1-2): KAGVTQTPRYLIKTRGQQVTLSCSPISGHRSVSWYQQTPGQGLQFLFEYFSETQRNKGNFPGRFSGRQFSNSRSEMNVSTLELGDSALYLCASRTGTGALYGYTFGSGTRLTVV.

This chain uses TRBV19 with TRBJ1-5; 8 nucleotides match TRBD1. CDR1 and CDR2 (germline): LNHDA, SQIVND (reference sequence). V dropped 1 base and J dropped 2; count of bases not matched to a gene: 13. The length of the CDR3 is 19 residues. CDR3 residues: CASSIGRVQGAMGNQPQHF. CDR3 nucleotide sequence: TGTGCCAGTAGTATAGGCAGGGTGCAGGGGGCGATGGGCAATCAGCCCCAGCATTTT.

The genes are TRBV5-1 and TRBJ2-7, with a possible D match to TRBD1 (6 bases). With 4 bases removed from V and 2 bases from J, the gap between germline ends came to 16 bases. The CDR3 length is 15 residues. CDR1 is SGHRS, CDR2 YFSETQ, per germline. This chain's CDR3 is CASSLGTNPPYEQYF. DNA of the CDR3: TGCGCCAGCAGCCTCGGGACAAATCCTCCCTACGAGCAGTACTTC.

V is TRBV5-6 and J is TRBJ2-5; 7 positions match TRBD1. J lost 5 bases, V lost 4 bases, and 8 bases had no gene match. Germline V gives CDR1 SGHDT, CDR2 YYEEEE. The CDR3 consists of 14 residues. The CDR3 region has the DNA TGTGCCAGCAGCCTCCGACAGGGCGGGGAGACCCAGTACTTC. Protein sequence: CASSLRQGGETQYF. Full variable domain (missing parts from reference TRBV5-6 and TRBJ2-5): DAGVTQSPTHLIKTRGQQVTLRCSPKSGHDTVSWYQQALGQGPQFIFQYYEEEERQRGNFPDRFSGHQFPNYSSELNVNALLLGDSALYLCASSLRQGGETQYFGPGTRLLVL.

V is TRBV6-6 and J is TRBJ2-1, with TRBD1 matching 10 bases. Germline-derived CDR1 and CDR2 are MNHNY and SVGAGI (reference sequence). V gave up 6 bases and J gave up 2 bases; unmatched junction bases: 4. The CDR3 extends over 15 amino acids. CDR3 sequence reads: CASRYGTGAYNEQFF. CDR3 DNA: TGTGCCAGCAGATACGGGACAGGGGCCTACAATGAGCAGTTCTTC.

This clone came up once. This chain connects TRBV18 to TRBJ1-1, with D perhaps matching TRBD1 (5 bases). This CDR3 has 15 residues. The germline V and J ends were trimmed by 2 bases and 3 bases, with 13 bases remaining between them. CDR1 and CDR2 (germline): KGHSH, LQKENI. The CDR3 is CASSPSSGSHTEAFF. CDR3 sequence (DNA): TGTGCCAGCTCACCAAGCTCAGGGTCCCACACTGAAGCTTTCTTT.

The chain employs TRBV4-1 and TRBJ2-3; D is unresolved. Germline V gene data show CDR1 as MGHRA and CDR2 as YSYEKL. The CDR3 consists of 16 residues. V was trimmed by 0 bases and J by 2 bases, leaving 12 bases between them. The CDR3 DNA is TGCGCCAGCAGCCAAGACTTTGGCAAATACACAGATACGCAGTATTTT. The encoded protein is CASSQDFGKYTDTQYF.

The chain joins TRBV19 to TRBJ2-7; TRBD1 might be the D (6 bases). The CDR3 covers 19 residues. Germline V lookup: CDR1 LNHDA, CDR2 SQIVND (reference sequence). Trimming removed 7 bases from V and 1 base from J, with 29 bases in between. The CDR3 region is CASTASRVEDSNPSYEQYV. CDR3 bases: TGTGCCAGTACCGCTTCCCGTGTGGAGGACAGTAACCCTTCCTACGAGCAGTACGTC.

This chain uses TRBV2 with TRBJ2-3; 14 bases fit TRBD2. CDR3 length equals 16 residues. Germline CDR1 reads SNHLY; CDR2 reads FYNNEI. J lost 4 bases, V lost 4 bases, and 4 bases had no gene match. The CDR3 region has the DNA TGTGCCAGCAGTGGAGGACTAGCGGGGGGCCCAGATACGCAGTATTTT. It codes for CASSGGLAGGPDTQYF.

This clone has just one count. V and J are TRBV18 and TRBJ2-2; D uncertain. The germline V and J ends were trimmed by 2 bases and 0 bases, with 10 bases remaining between them. CDR3 size: 16 residues. The germline V gene has CDR1 KGHSH and CDR2 LQKENI. CDR3 sequence: CASSPDSLANTGELFF. The CDR3 coding sequence is TGTGCCAGCTCACCAGACTCCCTCGCGAACACCGGGGAGCTGTTTTTT.

There are a few counts of this clone. This chain connects TRBV7-2 to TRBJ2-2; 10 bases match TRBD1. CDR3 length equals 17 residues. V lost 8 bases to trimming and J lost 7 bases; unmatched junction nucleotides: 16. The germline gives CDR1 SGHTA, CDR2 FQGNSA. CDR3 nucleotides: TGTGCCAGCCCCGGCCGGGACAGGGGCCTCAGGGGCGGGGAGCTGTTTTTT. This encodes CASPGRDRGLRGGELFF.

The chain uses TRBV10-3 and TRBJ1-1; D remains ambiguous. The V and J ends lost 3 bases and 0 bases respectively, with 8 bases between them. This CDR3 spans 14 amino acids. Per germline, CDR1 ENHRY and CDR2 SYGVKD. This CDR3 is CAISDVLMNTEAFF. CDR3 sequence (DNA): TGTGCCATCAGTGACGTCCTAATGAACACTGAAGCTTTCTTT.

The V call is TRBV20-1, the J call TRBJ2-5; D is undetermined. Germline V gene sequence: CDR1 DFQATT, CDR2 SNEGSKA (reference sequence). V lost 2 bases and J lost 5, with 6 bases in between. The CDR3 sequence is 11 residues long. The CDR3 DNA reads as TGCAGTGCTAGAATGGAGGAGACCCAGTACTTC. Amino acid sequence: CSARMEETQYF.

This clone was observed many times. The genes are TRBV5-4 and TRBJ2-1; the match to TRBD2 covers 7 bases. Trimming removed 4 bases from V and 7 bases from J; junction bases left unmatched: 5. This CDR3 has 13 amino acids. Per the germline V gene, CDR1 is SGHNT and CDR2 is YYREEE (reference sequence). The CDR3 is CASSHQLANEQFF. CDR3 sequence (DNA): TGTGCCAGCAGCCACCAACTAGCGAATGAGCAGTTCTTC.

This clone appeared a single time. The chain uses TRBV4-3 and TRBJ1-2; a weak D match, TRBD1 (5 bases). V lost 3 bases to trimming and J lost 7 bases, with 6 bases between them. The CDR3 has 11 amino acids. Per germline, CDR1 LGHNA and CDR2 YSLEER. CDR3 sequence (DNA): TGCGCCAGCAGCCAGGGGGGTGGCTACACCTTC. Encoded protein: CASSQGGGYTF.

This clone has just one count. J is TRBJ2-3 and V is TRBV27; 7 nucleotides line up with TRBD2. The CDR3 contains 16 residues. Germline CDR1 MNHEY, CDR2 SMNVEV (reference sequence). V lost 2 bases to trimming and J lost 0 bases; unmatched junction nucleotides: 5. Here the CDR3 DNA reads TGTGCCAGCAGTTTAAGGGGAGGGTCTAGCACAGATACGCAGTATTTT. Translated, it gives CASSLRGGSSTDTQYF.

This clone was detected a few times. The rearrangement joins TRBV6-5 to TRBJ1-5; D remains unclear. The length of the CDR3 is 12 residues. V was trimmed by 6 bases and J by 4 bases, leaving 7 bases between them. Germline V gives CDR1 MNHEY, CDR2 SVGAGI. DNA for the CDR3: TGTGCCAGCAGACATACAAATCAGCCCCAGCATTTT. Encoded protein: CASRHTNQPQHF.

The rearrangement joins TRBV28 to TRBJ1-5; D gene unclear. There are 10 residues in the CDR3. Germline CDR1 reads MDHEN; CDR2 reads SYDVKM. Deletions cut 8 bases from V and 6 bases from J, with 5 bases between. Here the CDR3 DNA reads TGTGCCAGCGGGTCTCAGCCCCAGCATTTT. Protein: CASGSQPQHF.

The chain combines TRBV4-1 with TRBJ2-3; D is unresolved. Trimming shortened V by 1 base and J by 4 bases, and 0 bases separated the two germline ends. This CDR3 comprises 11 residues. Germline lookup yields CDR1 MGHRA and CDR2 YSYEKL. In DNA, the CDR3 is TGCGCCAGCAGCCAAGCAGATACGCAGTATTTT. Translation: CASSQADTQYF.

The chain is built from TRBV5-5 and TRBJ2-1; the match to TRBD1 covers 10 bases. Germline V CDR1 and CDR2: SGHKS, YYEKEE (reference sequence). Trimming cost V 3 bases and J 4 bases; bases outside gene matches: 7. The CDR3 extends over 16 amino acids. This chain's CDR3 is CASSSYPGQGYNEQFF. The CDR3 nucleotides are TGTGCCAGCAGCTCCTACCCGGGACAGGGGTACAATGAGCAGTTCTTC.

This clone came up once. V is TRBV4-1 and J is TRBJ1-1; D unclear. Germline V gives CDR1 MGHRA, CDR2 YSYEKL. The CDR3 has 16 residues. V lost 4 bases to trimming and J lost 4 bases, with 19 bases between them. CDR3 protein: CASSLQGFTEFTEAFF. For the CDR3, the DNA is TGCGCCAGCAGCCTCCAAGGGTTCACGGAATTCACTGAAGCTTTCTTT.

This clone was detected a few times. This chain connects TRBV7-9 to TRBJ1-2, with D possibly matching TRBD1 (6 bases). The germline CDR1 and CDR2 sequences are SEHNR and FQNEAQ (reference sequence). V was clipped by 3 bases and J by 2 bases, with 10 bases between them. The CDR3 is made up of 14 amino acids. The CDR3 nucleotides read TGTGCCAGCAGCTTTCATACAGGGAACTATGGCTACACCTTC. The encoded protein is CASSFHTGNYGYTF.

This sequence joins TRBV7-9 and TRBJ1-3; the D is unclear. V was clipped by 0 bases and J by 0 bases, with 12 bases between them. Germline V gives CDR1 SEHNR, CDR2 FQNEAQ (reference sequence). The CDR3 sequence is 17 residues long. The CDR3: CASSLATLGPSGNTIYF. CDR3 nucleotide sequence: TGTGCCAGCAGCTTAGCCACCCTGGGCCCCTCTGGAAACACCATATATTTT.

The chain is built from TRBV14 and TRBJ2-3; D possibly corresponds to TRBD2 (6 bases). The V gene's germline CDR1 is SGHDN and CDR2 FVKESK. V gave up 6 bases and J gave up 7 bases, with 14 bases separating them. The CDR3 sequence is 13 residues long. The CDR3 protein is CASSLGGLHTQYF. The DNA of the CDR3 is TGTGCCAGCAGTTTGGGAGGATTACATACGCAGTATTTT.